A single sample gave rise to the 26 T cell receptor beta chains below, sequenced in a study of molecular identifiers for immune sequencing clone quantification. Each CDR3 protein is one row after TCRdb ran MiXCR on the PCR reads. The data show some 100,000 distinct CDR3 sequences, with over 15% seen just once and 0.7% to 0.95% held by the top ten. The sequenced sample consisted of naive CD8+ T cells from blood, with Jurkat cell RNA spiked in. The subset denotes: FACS-sorted CD8+CD4-CCR7+CD45RA+ naive T cells. All receptors come from a human donor in good health. Some libraries in this study had Jurkat cell RNA spiked in.

This clonotype has ten or more counts. This chain connects TRBV7-9 to TRBJ1-3, with 7 bases aligning to TRBD1. The V segment lost 3 bases and the J segment 6 bases; nucleotides outside the gene matches: 8. Germline values: CDR1 SEHNR, CDR2 FQNEAQ (reference sequence). This CDR3 has 15 residues. The CDR3 coding sequence is TGTGCCAGCAGCTTCGACACAGGGGCCGTAAACACCATATATTTT. Protein: CASSFDTGAVNTIYF.

In this sample, this clonotype turned up many times. The chain joins TRBV19 to TRBJ2-3; D remains unclear. From germline, CDR1 is LNHDA and CDR2 SQIVND (reference sequence). The CDR3 totals 15 residues. The V and J ends lost 1 base and 1 base respectively, with 9 bases between them. The chain's CDR3 is CASSIVAAGTDTQYF. CDR3 bases: TGTGCCAGTAGTATAGTCGCGGCTGGCACAGATACGCAGTATTTT.

This clonotype was seen many times. V gene TRBV5-6 combines with J gene TRBJ1-5; D unclear. Germline values: CDR1 SGHDT, CDR2 YYEEEE. Trimming removed 0 bases from V and 7 bases from J, with 11 bases in between. This CDR3 spans 14 amino acids. CDR3 residues: CASSLARGGQPQHF. In nucleotides, the CDR3 is TGTGCCAGCAGCTTGGCCCGAGGTGGCCAGCCCCAGCATTTT.

This clonotype was observed many times. The chain recombines TRBV7-9 with TRBJ2-1; 8 bases are shared with TRBD2. V trimming: 10 bases; J trimming: 3 bases; junction bases outside the gene matches: 5. The CDR3 runs to 13 residues. Germline V gene data show CDR1 as SEHNR and CDR2 as FQNEAQ (reference sequence). The CDR3 DNA reads TGTGCCAATAGCGGGGAACACTACAATGAGCAGTTCTTC. It is translated as CANSGEHYNEQFF.

This clonotype was seen repeatedly, ten times or more. The gene calls are TRBV7-9 and TRBJ2-7, with 9 bases matching TRBD1. This CDR3 contains 16 residues. V dropped 5 bases and J dropped 1; count of bases not matched to a gene: 9. Per the germline V gene, CDR1 is SEHNR and CDR2 is FQNEAQ (reference sequence). The CDR3 nucleotides are TGTGCCAGCAGCCAACAACCGGGACAGGGTTCCTACGAGCAGTACTTC. It codes for CASSQQPGQGSYEQYF.

This clonotype was picked up many times. This rearrangement joins TRBV28 to TRBJ2-7; no clear D. The CDR3 covers 13 residues. V lost 7 bases and J 0 bases, leaving 10 bases between the germline ends. Germline V gene lookup returns CDR1 MDHEN and CDR2 SYDVKM. The CDR3 is CASTVRGSYEQYF. For the CDR3, the DNA is TGTGCCAGCACAGTTCGTGGCTCCTACGAGCAGTACTTC. Using reference TRBV28 and TRBJ2-7 for the parts outside the CDR3, the full variable domain is DVKVTQSSRYLVKRTGEKVFLECVQDMDHENMFWYRQDPGLGLRLIYFSYDVKMKEKGDIPEGYSVSREKKERFSLILESASTNQTSMYLCASTVRGSYEQYFGPGTRLTVT.

This clonotype was detected many times. This chain links TRBV5-1 with TRBJ2-7, with TRBD1 identical over 7 bases. The length of the CDR3 is 14 residues. The germline V gene has CDR1 SGHRS and CDR2 YFSETQ. Unmatched junction bases numbered 5, after V lost 3 bases and J lost 2 bases. The CDR3 region has the DNA TGCGCCAGCAGCTCCGGGACAGAAGCCTACGAGCAGTACTTC. Its protein product is CASSSGTEAYEQYF.

The V and J genes are TRBV7-2 and TRBJ2-7; TRBD1 or TRBD2 may be the D gene (5 bases each). Germline V gene data show CDR1 as SGHTA and CDR2 as FQGNSA. V shed 5 bases and J shed 2 bases, with 19 bases lying between them. The CDR3 extends over 16 amino acids. The CDR3 region has the DNA TGTGCCAGCAGCATAGGATCCGGGGCAGGGACCTACGAGCAGTACTTC. Translation gives CASSIGSGAGTYEQYF.

This clonotype was seen at least ten times. J is TRBJ2-6 and V is TRBV29-1; D is possibly TRBD2 (6 bases). The CDR3 spans 14 residues. The V gene's germline CDR1 is SQVTM and CDR2 ANQGSEA. V lost 4 bases, J lost 4 bases, and 11 bases lay in between. The CDR3 DNA sequence: TGCAGCGTTGCGGAGGGAACCGGGGCCAACGTCCTGACTTTC. This sequence encodes CSVAEGTGANVLTF.

This clonotype was recorded many times. This chain links TRBV4-3 with TRBJ2-1, with 8 positions matching TRBD1. This CDR3 is built from 14 residues. Germline V gene data show CDR1 as LGHNA and CDR2 as YSLEER. After removal of 0 bases from V and 8 bases from J, the junction contained 3 bases not matched to a gene. The CDR3 spells CASSQEGQADEQFF. CDR3 DNA sequence: TGCGCCAGCAGCCAAGAGGGACAGGCGGATGAGCAGTTCTTC.

Concerning this clonotype itself: A much larger clone lies one base from this, so it may be a read error. The rearrangement joins TRBV5-3 to TRBJ2-7, with unresolved D. TRBV5-3 is labeled an ORF, and its function is uncertain. CDR3 length: 14 residues. The CDR3 DNA reads TGTGCCAGCAGCTTGGAGTCTAGTCCATACGAGCGGTACTTC. Its protein is CASSLESSPYERYF.

This clonotype has ten or more counts. V gene TRBV6-5 combines with J gene TRBJ2-7; perhaps TRBD2 as D (6 bases). The CDR3 totals 15 residues. CDR1 and CDR2 from the germline V gene are MNHEY and SVGAGI. Trimming took off 5 bases at V and 0 bases at J, with 14 bases between the two ends. CDR3 nucleotides: TGTGCCAGCAGTAAGGGACTGGGCAGCTCCTACGAGCAGTACTTC. Its protein is CASSKGLGSSYEQYF.

To note about this clonotype: A much larger clone sits a single nucleotide away, making a read error possible. The chain joins TRBV4-3 to TRBJ1-5; D is possibly TRBD1 (6 bases). Trimming removed 4 bases at V and 5 bases at J, with 9 bases between. This CDR3 has 13 amino acids. Germline assignment: CDR1 LGHNA and CDR2 YSLEER. Here the CDR3 reads CASSLEGDQPQHF. CDR3 bases: TGCGCCAGCAGCCTAGAGGGGGATCAGCCCCAGCATTTT.

This clonotype was seen many times. J is TRBJ1-1 and V is TRBV20-1, with D hard to call. The V and J ends lost 0 bases and 2 bases respectively, with 10 bases between them. Germline CDR1 reads DFQATT; CDR2 reads SNEGSKA (reference sequence). The CDR3 covers 14 residues. In DNA, the CDR3 is TGCAGTGCTAGAGATTCGCAGTTTAACACTGAAGCTTTCTTT. Translation gives CSARDSQFNTEAFF.

This clonotype came up many times. V is TRBV28 and J is TRBJ2-7; D call uncertain. V was pared by 5 bases and J by 3 bases, with 17 bases between. This CDR3 spans 15 amino acids. Germline CDR1 MDHEN, CDR2 SYDVKM. The CDR3 DNA is TGTGCCAGCAGTCCCCTAGAAGGAACTTTCTACGAGCAGTACTTC. Protein sequence: CASSPLEGTFYEQYF.

This clonotype was found many times. The chain combines TRBV4-3 with TRBJ2-2; 10 bases match TRBD1. The germline CDR1 and CDR2 sequences are LGHNA and YSLEER. The CDR3 has 15 amino acids. V shed 3 bases and J 5 bases; nucleotides not matched to a gene: 3. The CDR3 loop reads CASSQDRGGTGELFF. CDR3 sequence (DNA): TGCGCCAGCAGCCAGGACAGGGGGGGGACCGGGGAGCTGTTTTTT.

This clonotype was seen repeatedly, ten times or more. The chain uses TRBV7-2 and TRBJ1-4, with 7 bases that match TRBD1. Germline CDR1 reads SGHTA; CDR2 reads FQGNSA. The CDR3 is 12 residues long. J gave up 8 bases and V 4 bases, and 1 base lay outside the gene matches. CDR3 protein: CASSSQGEKLFF. In DNA, the CDR3 is TGTGCCAGCAGCTCACAGGGGGAAAAACTGTTTTTT.

This clonotype appeared a few times. Since a much larger clone is just one base distant, this may be a read error. The CDR3 DNA reads TGTGCCAGCAGTTTGGGTGGGACTAGCGCAGATACGCAGTATTTT. This sequence encodes CASSLGGTSADTQYF. This rearrangement joins TRBV28 to TRBJ2-3; 10 bases are a match to TRBD2. The junction had 4 bases not matched to a gene; V was cut back by 3 bases and J by 4 bases. The germline V gene encodes CDR1 MDHEN and CDR2 SYDVKM. This CDR3 has 15 amino acids.

About this clonotype itself: This clone may be a read error of a much larger clone one base away. The chain is built from TRBV30 and TRBJ2-1; 8 bases line up with TRBD2. V gave up 8 bases and J gave up 2 bases; unmatched junction bases: 8. The germline gives CDR1 GTSNPN, CDR2 SVGIG (reference sequence). CDR3 length: 14 residues. The CDR3 here is CARTGGAPYNEQFF. Here the CDR3 DNA reads TGTGCCCGCACCGGGGGGGCCCCCTACAATGAGCAGTTCTTC. Full variable domain (rest looked up from reference TRBV30 and TRBJ2-1): SQTIHQWPATLVQPVGSPLSLECTVEGTSNPNLYWYRQAAGRGLQLLFYSVGIGQISSEVPQNLSASRPQDRQFILSSKKLLLSDSGFYLCARTGGAPYNEQFFGPGTRLTVL.

V gene TRBV27 combines with J gene TRBJ2-2; D not resolved. CDR1 and CDR2 from the germline V gene are MNHEY and SMNVEV (reference sequence). V lost 6 bases and J 4 bases, leaving 12 bases between the germline ends. The CDR3 length is 14 residues. Here the CDR3 DNA reads TGTGCCAGCAGCCCGAGACTCGGCACCGGGGAGCTGTTTTTT. It translates to CASSPRLGTGELFF.

This clonotype was picked up many times. The V call is TRBV30, the J call TRBJ2-2; D gene uncertain. Per germline, CDR1 GTSNPN and CDR2 SVGIG (reference sequence). V lost 6 bases and J 1 base, leaving 6 bases between the germline ends. The CDR3 has 12 amino acids. The DNA for the CDR3 is TGTGCCTGCGGAGAGAACACCGGGGAGCTGTTTTTT. Protein sequence: CACGENTGELFF.

This clonotype was seen many times. V gene TRBV29-1 combines with J gene TRBJ1-2, with unresolved D. V gave up 5 bases and J gave up 4 bases, with 8 bases separating them. The CDR3 extends over 11 amino acids. In germline, CDR1 is SQVTM, CDR2 ANQGSEA. CDR3 in amino acids: CSVLTTYGYTF. Here the CDR3 DNA reads TGCAGCGTTTTGACAACCTATGGCTACACCTTC.

This clonotype was seen a handful of times. The chain has TRBV28 and TRBJ2-1; 8 bases match TRBD2. V trimming: 4 bases; J trimming: 8 bases; junction bases outside the gene matches: 10. The CDR3 runs to 15 residues. Germline-derived CDR1 and CDR2 are MDHEN and SYDVKM. This CDR3 reads CASSWGQAGEDEQFF. In DNA form, the CDR3 reads TGTGCCAGCAGTTGGGGACAAGCGGGAGAGGATGAGCAGTTCTTC.

In this sample, this clonotype turned up many times. In DNA, the CDR3 is TGCAGCGTTGAAGGTGTTGACAGCTACAATGAGCAGTTCTTC. This gives the protein CSVEGVDSYNEQFF. The chain recombines TRBV29-1 with TRBJ2-1; D is possibly TRBD1 (5 bases). The germline gives CDR1 SQVTM, CDR2 ANQGSEA. Deletions cut 1 base from V and 3 bases from J, with 10 bases between. This CDR3 comprises 14 residues.

This clonotype was detected ten times or more. This CDR3 reads CASSERTVFPYQETQYF. The DNA for the CDR3 is TGTGCCAGCAGTGAAAGGACAGTTTTTCCGTACCAAGAGACCCAGTACTTC. The chain recombines TRBV6-1 with TRBJ2-5, with D possibly matching TRBD1 (6 bases). V lost 2 bases and J 0 bases, leaving 16 bases between the germline ends. CDR1 is MNHNS and CDR2 is SASEGT in the germline V gene. CDR3 length: 17 residues.

This clonotype was counted many times. The chain couples TRBV4-1 to TRBJ2-1; D gene unclear. The CDR3 runs to 16 residues. V lost 0 bases and J lost 5, with 14 bases in between. Germline V lookup: CDR1 MGHRA, CDR2 YSYEKL. The CDR3 reads CASSQDYRTQDNEQFF. The CDR3 DNA reads as TGCGCCAGCAGCCAAGATTACAGAACTCAGGACAATGAGCAGTTCTTC.